This T cell receptor (beta chain) was captured by sequencing in a study of T cell changes during pregnancy in multiple sclerosis (dated by TCRdb to the late 2010s). General notes on the study: In women with multiple sclerosis, the researchers looked at how the T cell repertoire shifted as pregnancy progressed.

V is pruned by 1 base and J by 4 bases, leaving 2 bases of the junction without a gene match. Per the germline V gene, LGHNA is the CDR1 and YSLEER is the CDR2. The CDR3 numbers 16 residues from cysteine through phenylalanine. Of all the DNA, just the CDR3 is kept, 48 bases in frame from base 1. Receptors were amplified or captured by the immunoSEQ multiplex PCR assay. TCRdb re-hosts the immuneACCESS table, in-frame sequences only. Its copies lack some clones; in the studies checked, an unresolved V gene accounts for under half of them, and the cause for the rest is not known. For this sample there are tens of thousands of clones; 85% to 95% appear just once. The biggest ten clones account for about 3.7% of the sample. Points on this clone: Its antigen is still unknown. Base-call qualities are not available, and no considerably larger clone is one nucleotide away.

The sample in question was peripheral blood, obtained after pregnancy. The chain uses TRBV4-3 and TRBJ2-1; TRBD2 agrees with 12 junctional bases. This clonotype originated in a female donor in good health, enrolled as a control in a pregnancy study. The nucleotide sequence is TGCGCCAGCAGCCAAGTGACTAGCGGGGGATACAATGAGCAGTTCTTC. This codes for CASSQVTSGGYNEQFF.